The 4 T cell receptor beta chains below come from one sample, sequenced in a study of blood T cell repertoires in COVID-19 (dated by TCRdb to the early 2020s). Preparation of the library involved the immunoSEQ multiplex PCR assay. The source is immuneACCESS, and TCRdb retained only in-frame sequences with V and J called. Part of the clones is not carried over; for the studies checked, unresolved V genes explain less than half of this, and the remainder is unexplained. The sample table contains about 260,000 clones; only one count was recorded for 85% to 90% of them. Over 4% of the sample goes to the ten largest clones. Sequences were obtained from PBMCs or T cells enriched from blood (not recorded which). The source is a woman aged 30 to 39 with acute COVID-19.

CDR3 in DNA: TGCGCCAGCAGCTACGCCGAACTAGCAGAGACCGGGGAGCTGTTTTTT. This gives the protein CASSYAELAETGELFF. This rearrangement joins TRBV4-3 to TRBJ2-2, with a possible D match to TRBD2 (6 bases). Germline V CDR1 and CDR2: LGHNA, YSLEER. This CDR3 region has 16 residues. V was shortened by 5 bases and J by 5 bases, with 18 bases between the two germline ends.

The rearrangement uses TRBV6-5 and TRBJ2-2; 7 bases match TRBD2. The CDR3 runs to 16 residues. Germline V gene sequence: CDR1 MNHEY, CDR2 SVGAGI. The junction had 5 bases not matched to a gene; V was cut back by 4 bases and J by 0 bases. This CDR3 is CASSSILAANTGELFF. In DNA form, the CDR3 reads TGTGCCAGCAGTTCCATTCTAGCGGCGAACACCGGGGAGCTGTTTTTT.

The rearrangement joins TRBV6-5 to TRBJ2-7, with 8 bases fitting TRBD1. CDR1 MNHEY and CDR2 SVGAGI come from the germline V gene. Germline trimming cut 6 bases from V and 4 bases from J; bases unmatched to any gene: 11. The CDR3 covers 15 residues. DNA of the CDR3: TGTGCCAGCAGGGCTAACAGGGGGGAATCGTACGAGCAGTACTTC. Protein sequence: CASRANRGESYEQYF.

V gene TRBV11-2 combines with J gene TRBJ1-1; D is unclear. The CDR3 totals 14 residues. The ends were cut back, 5 bases at V and 5 bases at J, with 15 bases in the middle. Germline V lookup: CDR1 SGHAT, CDR2 FQNNGV. CDR3 DNA sequence: TGTGCCAGCAGCCTCTGGGCCCGGAGGACTGAAGCTTTCTTT. Its translation: CASSLWARRTEAFF.